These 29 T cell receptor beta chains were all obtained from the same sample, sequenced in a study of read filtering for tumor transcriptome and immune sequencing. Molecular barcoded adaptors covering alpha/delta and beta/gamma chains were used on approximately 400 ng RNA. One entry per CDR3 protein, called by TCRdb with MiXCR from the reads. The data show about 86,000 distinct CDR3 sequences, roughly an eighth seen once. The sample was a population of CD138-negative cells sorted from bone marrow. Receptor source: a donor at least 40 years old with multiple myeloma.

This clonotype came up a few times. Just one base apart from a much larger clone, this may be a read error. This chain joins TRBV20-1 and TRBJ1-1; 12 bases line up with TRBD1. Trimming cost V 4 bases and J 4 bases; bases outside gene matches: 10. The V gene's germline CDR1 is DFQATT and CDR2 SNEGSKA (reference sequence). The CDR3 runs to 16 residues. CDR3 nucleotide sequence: TGCAGTGCTAAAGATGGGACAGGGGGCCTGGGCACTGAAGCTTTCTTT. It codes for CSAKDGTGGLGTEAFF.

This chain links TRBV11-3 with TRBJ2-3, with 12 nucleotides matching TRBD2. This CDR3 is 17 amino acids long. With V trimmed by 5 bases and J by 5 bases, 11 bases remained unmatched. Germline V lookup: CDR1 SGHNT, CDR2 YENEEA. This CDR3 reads CASSPQETSGRKDTQYF. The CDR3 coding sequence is TGTGCCAGCAGCCCCCAGGAGACTAGCGGGAGAAAAGATACGCAGTATTTT.

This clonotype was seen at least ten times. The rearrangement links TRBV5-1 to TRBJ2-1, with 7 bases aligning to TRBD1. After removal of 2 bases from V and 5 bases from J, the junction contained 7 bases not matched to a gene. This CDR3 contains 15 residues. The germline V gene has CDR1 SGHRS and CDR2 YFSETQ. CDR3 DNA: TGCGCCAGCAGCTTCGGACAGGTTCGCAACAATGAGCAGTTCTTC. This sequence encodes CASSFGQVRNNEQFF.

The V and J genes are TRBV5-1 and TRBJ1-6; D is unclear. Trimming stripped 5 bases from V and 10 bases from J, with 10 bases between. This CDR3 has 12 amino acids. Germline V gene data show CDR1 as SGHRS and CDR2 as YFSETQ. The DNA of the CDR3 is TGCGCCAGCAGTGTGGACGGATCACCCCTCCACTTT. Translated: CASSVDGSPLHF. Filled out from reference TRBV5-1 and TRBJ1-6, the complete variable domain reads KAGVTQTPRYLIKTRGQQVTLSCSPISGHRSVSWYQQTPGQGLQFLFEYFSETQRNKGNFPGRFSGRQFSNSRSEMNVSTLELGDSALYLCASSVDGSPLHFGNGTRLTVT.

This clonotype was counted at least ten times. The CDR3 here is CASSLISPNTGELFF. The CDR3 bases are TGCGCCAGCAGCTTGATTTCACCCAACACCGGGGAGCTGTTTTTT. The chain uses TRBV5-1 and TRBJ2-2, with D uncertain. V was clipped by 1 base and J by 2 bases, with 9 bases between them. Germline V gene lookup returns CDR1 SGHRS and CDR2 YFSETQ. The CDR3 sequence is 15 residues long.

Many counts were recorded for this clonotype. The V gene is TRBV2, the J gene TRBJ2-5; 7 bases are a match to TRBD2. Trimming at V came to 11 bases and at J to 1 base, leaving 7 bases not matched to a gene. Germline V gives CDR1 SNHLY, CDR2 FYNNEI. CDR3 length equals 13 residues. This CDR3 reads CAGSAGLQETQYF. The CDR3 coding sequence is TGTGCCGGATCAGCGGGACTCCAAGAGACCCAGTACTTC.

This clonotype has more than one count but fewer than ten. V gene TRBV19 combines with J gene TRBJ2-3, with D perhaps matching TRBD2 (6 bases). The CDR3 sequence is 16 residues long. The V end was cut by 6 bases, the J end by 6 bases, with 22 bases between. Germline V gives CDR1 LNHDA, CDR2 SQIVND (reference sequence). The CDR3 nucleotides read TGTGCCAGTAGAAAGACGGGAGCCCCGAGGGAGGATACGCAGTATTTT. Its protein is CASRKTGAPREDTQYF.

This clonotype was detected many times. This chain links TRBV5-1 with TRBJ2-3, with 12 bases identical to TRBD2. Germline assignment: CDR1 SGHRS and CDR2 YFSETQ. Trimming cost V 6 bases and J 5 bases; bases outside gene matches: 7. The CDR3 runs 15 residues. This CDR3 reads CASKYLGLAGDTQYF. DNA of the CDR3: TGCGCCAGCAAATACTTGGGACTAGCGGGAGATACGCAGTATTTT.

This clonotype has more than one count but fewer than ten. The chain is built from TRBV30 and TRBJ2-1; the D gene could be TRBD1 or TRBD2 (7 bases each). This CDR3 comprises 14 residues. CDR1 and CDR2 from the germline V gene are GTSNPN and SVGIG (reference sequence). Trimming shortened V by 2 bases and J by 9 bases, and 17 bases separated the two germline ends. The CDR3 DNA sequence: TGTGCCTGGAGTCCCCAGGGGGGAGGGGGTGAGCAGTTCTTC. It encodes CAWSPQGGGGEQFF.

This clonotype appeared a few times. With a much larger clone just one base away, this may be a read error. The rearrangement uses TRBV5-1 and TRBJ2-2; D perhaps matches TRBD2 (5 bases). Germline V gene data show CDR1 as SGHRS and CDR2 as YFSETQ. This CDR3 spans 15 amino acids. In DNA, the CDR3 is TGCGCCAGCAGCTTAGCCCAGGTGAACACCGGGGAGCTGTCTTTT. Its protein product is CASSLAQVNTGELSF. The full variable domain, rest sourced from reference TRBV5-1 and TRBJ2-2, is KAGVTQTPRYLIKTRGQQVTLSCSPISGHRSVSWYQQTPGQGLQFLFEYFSETQRNKGNFPGRFSGRQFSNSRSEMNVSTLELGDSALYLCASSLAQVNTGELSFGEGSRLTVL.

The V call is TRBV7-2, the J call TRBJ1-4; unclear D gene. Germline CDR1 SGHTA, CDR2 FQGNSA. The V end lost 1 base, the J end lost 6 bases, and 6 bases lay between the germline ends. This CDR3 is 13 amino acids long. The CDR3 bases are TGTGCCAGCAGCTTAGTTGGTCATGAAAAACTGTTTTTT. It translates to CASSLVGHEKLFF.

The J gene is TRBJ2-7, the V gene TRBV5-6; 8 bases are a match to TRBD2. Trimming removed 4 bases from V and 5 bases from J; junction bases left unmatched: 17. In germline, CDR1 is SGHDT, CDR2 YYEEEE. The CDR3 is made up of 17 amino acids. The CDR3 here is CASSPQGGGYFAHEQYF. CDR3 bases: TGTGCCAGCAGCCCCCAGGGCGGGGGGTATTTCGCCCACGAGCAGTACTTC.

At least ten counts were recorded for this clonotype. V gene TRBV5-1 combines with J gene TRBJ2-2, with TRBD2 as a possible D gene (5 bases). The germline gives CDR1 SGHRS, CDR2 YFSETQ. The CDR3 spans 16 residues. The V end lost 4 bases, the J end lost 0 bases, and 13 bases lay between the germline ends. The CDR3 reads CASSRAGGTNTGELFF. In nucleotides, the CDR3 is TGCGCCAGCAGCAGGGCCGGAGGCACGAACACCGGGGAGCTGTTTTTT.

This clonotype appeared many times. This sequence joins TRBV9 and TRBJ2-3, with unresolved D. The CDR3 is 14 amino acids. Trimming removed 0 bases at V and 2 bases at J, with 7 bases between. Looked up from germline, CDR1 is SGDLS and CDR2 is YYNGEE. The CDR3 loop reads CASSVDQTTDTQYF. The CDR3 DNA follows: TGTGCCAGCAGCGTAGACCAGACCACAGATACGCAGTATTTT.

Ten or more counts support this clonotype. In nucleotides, the CDR3 is TGCAGTGCTAGAGAAGGGGCAGGGAAGGGGAACACTGAAGCTTTCTTT. This codes for CSAREGAGKGNTEAFF. The V call is TRBV20-1, the J call TRBJ1-1; D is possibly TRBD1 (5 bases). Germline assignment: CDR1 DFQATT and CDR2 SNEGSKA (reference sequence). This CDR3 comprises 16 residues. V lost 0 bases and J lost 1, with 15 bases in between.

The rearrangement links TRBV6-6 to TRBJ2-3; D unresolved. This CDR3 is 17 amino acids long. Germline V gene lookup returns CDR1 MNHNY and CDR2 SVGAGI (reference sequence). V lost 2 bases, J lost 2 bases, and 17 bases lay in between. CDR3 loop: CASSYTSALPPTDTQYF. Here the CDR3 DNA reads TGTGCCAGCAGTTACACAAGTGCTCTCCCACCCACAGATACGCAGTATTTT.

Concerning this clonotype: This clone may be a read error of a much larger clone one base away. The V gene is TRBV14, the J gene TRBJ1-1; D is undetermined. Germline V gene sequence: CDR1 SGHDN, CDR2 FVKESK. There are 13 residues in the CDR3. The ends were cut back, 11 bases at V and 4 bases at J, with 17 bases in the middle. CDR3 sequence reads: CAGVRDWATEAFF. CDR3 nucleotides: TGTGCCGGCGTAAGGGATTGGGCCACTGAAGCTTTCTTT.

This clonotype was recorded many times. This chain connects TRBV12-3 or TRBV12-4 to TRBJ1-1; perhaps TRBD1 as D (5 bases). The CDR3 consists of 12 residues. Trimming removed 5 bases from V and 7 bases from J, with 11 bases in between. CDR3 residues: CASSIAQGEAFF. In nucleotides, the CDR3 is TGTGCCAGCAGTATCGCTCAGGGTGAAGCTTTCTTT.

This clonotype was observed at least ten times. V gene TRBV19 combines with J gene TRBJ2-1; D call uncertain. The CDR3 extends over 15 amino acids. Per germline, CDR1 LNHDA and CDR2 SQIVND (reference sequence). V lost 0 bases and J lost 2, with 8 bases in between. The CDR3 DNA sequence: TGTGCCAGTAGTATAGAATCCTACACCTACAATGAGCAGTTCTTC. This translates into CASSIESYTYNEQFF. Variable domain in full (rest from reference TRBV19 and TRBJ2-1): DGGITQSPKYLFRKEGQNVTLSCEQNLNHDAMYWYRQDPGQGLRLIYYSQIVNDFQKGDIAEGYSVSREKKESFPLTVTSAQKNPTAFYLCASSIESYTYNEQFFGPGTRLTVL.

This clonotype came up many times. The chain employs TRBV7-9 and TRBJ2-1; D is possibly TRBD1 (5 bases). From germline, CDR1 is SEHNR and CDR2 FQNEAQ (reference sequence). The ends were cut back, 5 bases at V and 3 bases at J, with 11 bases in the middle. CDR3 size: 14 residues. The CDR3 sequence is CASSAADNYNEQFF. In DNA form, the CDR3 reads TGTGCCAGCAGCGCGGCGGACAACTACAATGAGCAGTTCTTC.

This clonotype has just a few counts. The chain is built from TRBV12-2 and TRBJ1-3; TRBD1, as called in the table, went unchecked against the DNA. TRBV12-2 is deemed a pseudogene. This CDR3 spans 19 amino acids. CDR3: CASRPPRNREVRAGNTIYF. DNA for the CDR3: TGTGCAAGTCGCCCCCCCCGGAACAGGGAGGTGAGGGCTGGAAACACCATATATTTT.

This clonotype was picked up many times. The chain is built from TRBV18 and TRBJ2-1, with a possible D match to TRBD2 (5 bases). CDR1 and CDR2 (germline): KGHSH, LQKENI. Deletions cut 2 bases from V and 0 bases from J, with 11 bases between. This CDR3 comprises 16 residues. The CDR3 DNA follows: TGTGCCAGCTCACCAGAGTTCCGGGGCTCCTACAATGAGCAGTTCTTC. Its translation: CASSPEFRGSYNEQFF.

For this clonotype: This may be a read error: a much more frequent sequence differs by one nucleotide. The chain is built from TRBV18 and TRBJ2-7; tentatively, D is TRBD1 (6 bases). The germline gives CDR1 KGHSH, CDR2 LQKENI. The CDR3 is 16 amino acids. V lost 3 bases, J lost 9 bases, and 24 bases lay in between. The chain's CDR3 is CASSPATGRRWDGQYF. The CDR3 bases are TGTGCCAGCTCACCCGCTACAGGGAGAAGGTGGGACGGGCAGTACTTC.

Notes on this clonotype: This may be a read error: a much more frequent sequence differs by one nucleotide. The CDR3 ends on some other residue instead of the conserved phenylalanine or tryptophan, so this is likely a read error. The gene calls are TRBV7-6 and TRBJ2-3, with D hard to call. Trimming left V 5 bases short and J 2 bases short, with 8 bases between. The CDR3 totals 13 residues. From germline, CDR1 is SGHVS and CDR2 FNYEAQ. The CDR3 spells CASSAQVTDTQYL. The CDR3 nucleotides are TGTGCCAGCAGCGCCCAGGTCACAGATACGCAGTATCTT.

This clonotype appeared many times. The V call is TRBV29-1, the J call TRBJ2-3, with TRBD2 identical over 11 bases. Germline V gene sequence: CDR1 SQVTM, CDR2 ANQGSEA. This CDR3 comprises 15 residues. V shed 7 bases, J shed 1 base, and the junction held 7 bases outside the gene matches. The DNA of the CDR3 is TGCAGCGGGGAACTAGCGGGAGAAGGCACAGATACGCAGTATTTT. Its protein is CSGELAGEGTDTQYF.

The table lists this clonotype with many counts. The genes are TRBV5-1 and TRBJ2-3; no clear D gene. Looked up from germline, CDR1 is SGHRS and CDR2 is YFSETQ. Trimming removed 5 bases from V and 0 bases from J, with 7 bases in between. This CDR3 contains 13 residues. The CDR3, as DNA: TGCGCCAGCAGTCAGGACAGCACAGATACGCAGTATTTT. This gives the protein CASSQDSTDTQYF.

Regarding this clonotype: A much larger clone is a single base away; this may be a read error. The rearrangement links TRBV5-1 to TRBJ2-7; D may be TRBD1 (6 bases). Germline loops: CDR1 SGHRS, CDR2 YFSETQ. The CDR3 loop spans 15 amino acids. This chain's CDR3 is CASGSDSGTSCEQYF. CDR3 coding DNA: TGCGCCAGCGGTTCGGACAGCGGAACCTCCTGCGAGCAGTACTTC.

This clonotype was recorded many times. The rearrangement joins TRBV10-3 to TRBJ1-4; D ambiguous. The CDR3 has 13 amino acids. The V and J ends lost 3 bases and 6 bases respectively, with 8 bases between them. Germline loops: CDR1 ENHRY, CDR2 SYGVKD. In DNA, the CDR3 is TGTGCCATCAGTGACCGAGTCTATGAAAAACTGTTTTTT. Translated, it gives CAISDRVYEKLFF.

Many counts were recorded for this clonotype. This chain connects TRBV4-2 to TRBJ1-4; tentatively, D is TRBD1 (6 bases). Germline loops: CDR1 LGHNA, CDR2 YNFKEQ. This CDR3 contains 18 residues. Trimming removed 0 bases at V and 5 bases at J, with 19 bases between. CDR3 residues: CASSQDPGGGGENEKLFF. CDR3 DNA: TGTGCCAGCAGCCAAGATCCGGGGGGCGGAGGGGAGAATGAAAAACTGTTTTTT.